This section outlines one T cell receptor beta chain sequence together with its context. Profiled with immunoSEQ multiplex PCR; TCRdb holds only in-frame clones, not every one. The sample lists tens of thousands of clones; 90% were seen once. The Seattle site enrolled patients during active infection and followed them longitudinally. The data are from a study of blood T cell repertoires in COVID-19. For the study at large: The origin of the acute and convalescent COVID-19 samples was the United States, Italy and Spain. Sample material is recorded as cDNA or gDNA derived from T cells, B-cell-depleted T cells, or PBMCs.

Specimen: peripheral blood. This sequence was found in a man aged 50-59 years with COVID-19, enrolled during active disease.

The DNA for the CDR3 is TGCAGCGCCATCAAGTCCGGGGAGACCCAGTACTTC. It codes for CSAIKSGETQYF. The chain employs TRBV29-1 and TRBJ2-5; no firm D call. The CDR3 spans 12 residues. Trimming took off 7 bases at V and 5 bases at J, with 14 bases between the two ends. Germline V gene lookup returns CDR1 SQVTM and CDR2 ANQGSEA.